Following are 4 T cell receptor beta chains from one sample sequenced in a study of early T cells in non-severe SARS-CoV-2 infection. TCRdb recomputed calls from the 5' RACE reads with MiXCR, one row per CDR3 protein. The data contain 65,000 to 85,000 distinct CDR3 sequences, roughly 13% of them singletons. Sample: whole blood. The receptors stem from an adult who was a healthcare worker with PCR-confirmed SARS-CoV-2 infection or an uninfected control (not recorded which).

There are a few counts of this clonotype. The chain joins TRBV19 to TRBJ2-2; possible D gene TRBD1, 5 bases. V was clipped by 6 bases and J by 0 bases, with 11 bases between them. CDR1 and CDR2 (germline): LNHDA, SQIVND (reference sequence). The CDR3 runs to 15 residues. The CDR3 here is CASRHTGANTGELFF. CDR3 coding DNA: TGTGCCAGTAGGCATACAGGAGCGAACACCGGGGAGCTGTTTTTT. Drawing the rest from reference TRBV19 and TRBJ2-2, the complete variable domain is DGGITQSPKYLFRKEGQNVTLSCEQNLNHDAMYWYRQDPGQGLRLIYYSQIVNDFQKGDIAEGYSVSREKKESFPLTVTSAQKNPTAFYLCASRHTGANTGELFFGEGSRLTVL.

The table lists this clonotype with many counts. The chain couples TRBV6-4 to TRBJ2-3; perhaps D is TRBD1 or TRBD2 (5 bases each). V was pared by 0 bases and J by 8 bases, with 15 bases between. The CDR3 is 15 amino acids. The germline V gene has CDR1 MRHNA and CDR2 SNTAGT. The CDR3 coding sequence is TGTGCCAGCAGTGACTCGGGCCTGACCGGGACTACGCAGTATTTT. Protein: CASSDSGLTGTTQYF.

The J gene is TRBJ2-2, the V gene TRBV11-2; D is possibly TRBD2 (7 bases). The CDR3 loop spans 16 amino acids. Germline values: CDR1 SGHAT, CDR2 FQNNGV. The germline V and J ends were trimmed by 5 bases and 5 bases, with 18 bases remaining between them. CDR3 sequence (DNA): TGTGCCAGCAGCCCGGGGGGCGGGGACCGTACCGGGGAGCTGTTTTTT. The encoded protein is CASSPGGGDRTGELFF.

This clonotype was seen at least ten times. Here the CDR3 DNA reads TGTGCCAGCTCACCAGTGGCGAGCTCTGGAAACACCATATATTTT. Residues: CASSPVASSGNTIYF. This chain links TRBV18 with TRBJ1-3; D not certain. Germline CDR1 reads KGHSH; CDR2 reads LQKENI. The CDR3 sequence is 15 residues long. Trimming removed 2 bases at V and 0 bases at J, with 8 bases between.